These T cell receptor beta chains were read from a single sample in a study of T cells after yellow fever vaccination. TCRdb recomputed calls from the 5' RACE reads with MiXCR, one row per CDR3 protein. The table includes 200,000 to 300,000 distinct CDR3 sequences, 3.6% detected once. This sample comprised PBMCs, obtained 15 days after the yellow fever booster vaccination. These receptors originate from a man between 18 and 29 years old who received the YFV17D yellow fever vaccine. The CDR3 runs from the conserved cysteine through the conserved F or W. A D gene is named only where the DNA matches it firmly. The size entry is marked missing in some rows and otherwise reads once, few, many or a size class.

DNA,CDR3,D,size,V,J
TGCGCCACCTCCAAAGACTCGGGATCTGAAGCTTTCTTT,CATSKDSGSEAFF,-,-,TRBV5-1,TRBJ1-1
TGTGCCAGCAGCCCGAGGACTGCCTACGAGCAGTACTTC,CASSPRTAYEQYF,-,many,TRBV7-8,TRBJ2-7
TGCAGTGCACATAGCGGGGGGGCCGGGGAGCTGTTTTTT,CSAHSGGAGELFF,TRBD2,many,TRBV20-1,TRBJ2-2
TGCAGCGTCGGAACGGCCAACTATGGCTACACCTTC,CSVGTANYGYTF,-,many,TRBV29-1,TRBJ1-2
TGTGCTAGTGTTCCGGGACAAAGCTCCTATAATTCACCCCTCCACTTT,CASVPGQSSYNSPLHF,-,many,TRBV12-5,TRBJ1-6
TGCAGTGCTAGAGATCCGGACAGGGGGACCTATGGCTACACCTTC,CSARDPDRGTYGYTF,TRBD1,many,TRBV20-1,TRBJ1-2
TGTGCCAGCTCTCCCCCGGGGAGTGAAGCTTTCTTT,CASSPPGSEAFF,-,few,TRBV18,TRBJ1-1
TGTGCTAGTGCCCTGGGACAGGGGGCCTACAATGAGCAGTTCTTC,CASALGQGAYNEQFF,TRBD1,many,TRBV12-5,TRBJ2-1
TGCGCCAGCAGCTTGTGGACAGATTATGGCTACACCTTC,CASSLWTDYGYTF,-,many,TRBV5-1,TRBJ1-2
TGCGCCAGCAGCTACGGGACTAGCGGACCGTACGAGCAGTACTTC,CASSYGTSGPYEQYF,TRBD2,many,TRBV5-1,TRBJ2-7
TGCAGTGCTAGGGTGGGATTTAACTATGGCTACACCTTC,CSARVGFNYGYTF,-,many,TRBV20-1,TRBJ1-2
TGCGCCAGCAGCGGGACAGGGCTCTCACCCCTCCACTTT,CASSGTGLSPLHF,TRBD1,many,TRBV5-1,TRBJ1-6
TGTGCCAGCAGCGGGGCGGGGGAAGGTACAGATACGCAGTATTTT,CASSGAGEGTDTQYF,TRBD2,-,TRBV7-9,TRBJ2-3
TGTGCCAGCAGCTTAGGTGGGGGGCCCTTGTTCTTC,CASSLGGGPLFF,-,many,TRBV7-2,TRBJ2-1
TGTGCCAGCAGATCCGCCGGGACAGGGGGCTACGAGCAGTACTTC,CASRSAGTGGYEQYF,TRBD1,few,TRBV5-4,TRBJ2-7
TGTGCCAGCAGCTATGACCTGAACACCGGGGAGCTGTTTTTT,CASSYDLNTGELFF,-,many,TRBV7-3,TRBJ2-2
TGCAGTGCTAGCGGGGGGCAAGAGACCCAGTACTTC,CSASGGQETQYF,TRBD2,many,TRBV20-1,TRBJ2-5
TGTGCCACCAGTGATACTCCCTATACGCAGTATTTT,CATSDTPYTQYF,-,many,TRBV24-1,TRBJ2-3
TGCGCCAGCAGCGGGGGGACAGAGAACACTGAAGCTTTCTTT,CASSGGTENTEAFF,TRBD1,many,TRBV5-1,TRBJ1-1
TGTGCCAGCAGCTTAAGGGGGGGCAGACGCAATGAGCAGTTCTTC,CASSLRGGRRNEQFF,-,many,TRBV7-2,TRBJ2-1
TGTGCCAGCAGCTTAGCTTTCCCAGATACGCAGTATTTT,CASSLAFPDTQYF,-,many,TRBV7-8,TRBJ2-3
TGTGCCAGCAGCCAATTCCAGGGTTATGACACTGAAGCTTTCTTT,CASSQFQGYDTEAFF,-,many,TRBV3-1,TRBJ1-1
TGCAGTGCTAGAGTACCAGGGTCCGAGCAGTACTTC,CSARVPGSEQYF,-,many,TRBV20-1,TRBJ2-7
TGCAGTGCTAGGGTGACAGGGACCTCCACAGATACGCAGTATTTT,CSARVTGTSTDTQYF,TRBD1,many,TRBV20-1,TRBJ2-3
TGTGCCAGCAGGGGCAGGGCCACCTACGAGCAGTACTTC,CASRGRATYEQYF,-,many,TRBV27,TRBJ2-7
TGCAGTGCGCCAGACAGGGGCCTGAACACTGAAGCTTTCTTT,CSAPDRGLNTEAFF,TRBD1,many,TRBV20-1,TRBJ1-1
TGTGCCAGCAGCTTGCATGCGGGCTGGAATCAGCCCCAGCATTTT,CASSLHAGWNQPQHF,-,-,TRBV11-1,TRBJ1-5
TGTGCCAGTAATGGATTTTTAGGGCCCAACTATGGCTACACCTTC,CASNGFLGPNYGYTF,-,few,TRBV19,TRBJ1-2
TGTGCCAGCAGTGATTTGGGTACTGGACAAGAGACCCAGTACTTC,CASSDLGTGQETQYF,-,many,TRBV2,TRBJ2-5
TGTGCCAGCAGGCTAGGCGGGGAGACCCAGTACTTC,CASRLGGETQYF,-,many,TRBV12-3/TRBV12-4,TRBJ2-5
TGCGCCAGCAGCCGGGAGGGCAATCAGCCCCAGCATTTT,CASSREGNQPQHF,-,many,TRBV5-1,TRBJ1-5